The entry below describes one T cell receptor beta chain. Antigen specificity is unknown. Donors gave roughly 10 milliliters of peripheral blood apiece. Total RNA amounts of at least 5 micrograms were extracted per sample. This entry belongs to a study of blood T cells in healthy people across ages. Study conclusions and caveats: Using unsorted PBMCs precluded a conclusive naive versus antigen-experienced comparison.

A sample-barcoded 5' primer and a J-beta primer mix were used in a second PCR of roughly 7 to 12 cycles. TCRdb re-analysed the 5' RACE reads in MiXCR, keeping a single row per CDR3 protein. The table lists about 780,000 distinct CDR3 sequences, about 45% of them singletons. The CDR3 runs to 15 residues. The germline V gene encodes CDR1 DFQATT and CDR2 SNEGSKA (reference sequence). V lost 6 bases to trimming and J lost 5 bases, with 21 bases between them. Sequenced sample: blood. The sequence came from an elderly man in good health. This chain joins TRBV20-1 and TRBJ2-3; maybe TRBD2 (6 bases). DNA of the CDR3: TGCAGTGCCGAACTCCCTCGGGGGAGTGGAGATACGCAGTATTTT. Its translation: CSAELPRGSGDTQYF.